This T cell receptor (beta chain) was recorded in a study of blood T cell repertoires in COVID-19. Sequencing was performed with immunoSEQ multiplex PCR; in TCRdb, only in-frame clones are kept and a portion is missing. The table records about 80,000 clones, 80% to 85% of them present only once. Per the germline V gene, CDR1 is DFQATT and CDR2 is SNEGSKA (reference sequence). This CDR3 spans 13 amino acids. V trimming: 3 bases; J trimming: 7 bases; junction bases outside the gene matches: 6. The clonotype originates from a woman in her 70s with acute or convalescent COVID-19. The V and J genes are TRBV20-1 and TRBJ2-1; 7 bases map to TRBD1. What was sequenced was peripheral blood. The CDR3 is CSASGPGGNEQFF. The CDR3, as DNA: TGCAGTGCTAGTGGTCCAGGGGGAAATGAGCAGTTCTTC.